The 28 T cell receptor beta chains below were found in one sample sequenced in a study of cytomegalovirus exposure and HLA in healthy donors (dated by TCRdb to between 2016 and 2019). Library creation used the immunoSEQ multiplex PCR assay. A mixture of 60 forward primers for TCR Vbeta segments and 13 reverse primers for TCR Jbeta segments was used in the multiplex PCR. Drawn from immuneACCESS, this table holds only the in-frame rearrangements with V and J called that TCRdb kept. Clones are partly lost; checked studies trace under half to an unresolved V gene and leave the rest unexplained. This sample holds 100,000 or so clones; just under 80% were observed only once. Of the sample, 1% to 1.5% is held by the ten largest clones. Sequenced sample: PBMCs. These receptors were obtained from a man aged 25 to 45 in good health and CMV-seronegative.

The rearrangement uses TRBV15 and TRBJ2-3; D may be TRBD2 (5 bases). Germline V gene data show CDR1 as LNHNV and CDR2 as YYDKDF (reference sequence). This CDR3 is built from 14 residues. Trimming cost V 4 bases and J 2 bases, with 10 bases left between them. The CDR3 spells CATSKVGVTDTQYF. The CDR3 DNA reads TGTGCCACCAGCAAGGTCGGGGTCACAGATACGCAGTATTTT.

The rearrangement uses TRBV29-1 and TRBJ1-1; D may be TRBD1 (5 bases). The V gene's germline CDR1 is SQVTM and CDR2 ANQGSEA. The CDR3 covers 16 residues. Trimming took off 3 bases at V and 1 base at J, with 18 bases between the two ends. CDR3 in amino acids: CSVEFWGEGRNTEAFF. In DNA, the CDR3 is TGCAGCGTTGAGTTTTGGGGGGAGGGGAGGAACACTGAAGCTTTCTTT.

The gene calls are TRBV11-2 and TRBJ1-2, with 8 bases matching TRBD1. Germline trimming cut 1 base from V and 8 bases from J; bases unmatched to any gene: 6. The CDR3 loop spans 14 amino acids. From germline, CDR1 is SGHAT and CDR2 FQNNGV. The CDR3: CASSLVQGAVGYTF. CDR3 nucleotide sequence: TGTGCCAGCAGCTTAGTCCAGGGGGCGGTCGGCTACACCTTC.

CDR3 sequence reads: CAISDPGDTEAFF. CDR3 nucleotides: TGTGCCATCAGTGATCCAGGGGATACTGAAGCTTTCTTT. The V gene is TRBV10-3, the J gene TRBJ1-1; possibly TRBD1 for D (6 bases). V lost 3 bases and J lost 5, with 10 bases in between. Germline values: CDR1 ENHRY, CDR2 SYGVKD. This CDR3 has 13 residues.

The V gene is TRBV7-2, the J gene TRBJ2-1; possibly TRBD1 for D (6 bases). Trimming left V 3 bases short and J 0 bases short, with 9 bases between. The CDR3 extends over 15 amino acids. Germline CDR1 and CDR2: SGHTA and FQGNSA. CDR3 region: CASSFTGSSYNEQFF. The CDR3 bases are TGTGCCAGCAGCTTCACAGGGAGCTCCTACAATGAGCAGTTCTTC.

The sample holds a few counts of this clone. The chain uses TRBV11-2 and TRBJ1-5, with 7 bases matching TRBD1. J was trimmed by 1 base and V by 5 bases; bases with no gene match: 5. The CDR3 length is 15 residues. CDR1 is SGHAT and CDR2 is FQNNGV in the germline V gene. CDR3 region: CASSDRVASNQPQHF. The CDR3 bases are TGTGCCAGCAGCGACAGGGTTGCCAGCAATCAGCCCCAGCATTTT.

This sequence joins TRBV11-2 and TRBJ2-7, with 10 bases identical to TRBD2. Per germline, CDR1 SGHAT and CDR2 FQNNGV. The CDR3 sequence is 14 residues long. The V gene end was trimmed by 4 bases and the J gene end by 6 bases; junction bases not matched to a gene: 6. CDR3 residues: CASSSGTSAGEQYF. The CDR3 coding sequence is TGTGCCAGCAGCTCAGGGACTAGCGCTGGCGAGCAGTACTTC.

This chain links TRBV28 with TRBJ1-1; tentatively, D is TRBD1 (5 bases). Germline V lookup: CDR1 MDHEN, CDR2 SYDVKM. The CDR3 is 13 amino acids. Trimming pared 8 bases from V and 10 bases from J, leaving 20 bases between. The CDR3 is CASRRQGHLGAFF. The CDR3 coding sequence is TGTGCCAGCCGGCGGCAGGGTCACTTGGGAGCTTTCTTT. The full variable domain, its missing parts supplied by reference TRBV28 and TRBJ1-1, is DVKVTQSSRYLVKRTGEKVFLECVQDMDHENMFWYRQDPGLGLRLIYFSYDVKMKEKGDIPEGYSVSREKKERFSLILESASTNQTSMYLCASRRQGHLGAFFGQGTRLTVV.

The J gene is TRBJ2-5, the V gene TRBV2; 14 positions agree with TRBD2. This CDR3 region has 15 residues. Germline values: CDR1 SNHLY, CDR2 FYNNEI. Trimming at V came to 5 bases and at J to 5 bases, leaving 4 bases not matched to a gene. CDR3: CASSPRTSGGETQYF. The CDR3 nucleotides are TGTGCCAGCAGTCCTCGGACTAGCGGGGGGGAGACCCAGTACTTC.

The chain has TRBV5-6 and TRBJ1-3; maybe TRBD1 (5 bases). Trimming cost V 0 bases and J 1 base, with 14 bases left between them. CDR1 is SGHDT and CDR2 is YYEEEE in the germline V gene. The CDR3 has 17 residues. The CDR3 DNA follows: TGTGCCAGCAGCTTGGCGTTTAAGACAGATTCTGGAAACACCATATATTTT. This translates into CASSLAFKTDSGNTIYF.

The chain links TRBV9 to TRBJ2-3, with 8 nucleotides matching TRBD2. The J segment lost 2 bases and the V segment lost 3 bases, leaving 8 bases of the junction unmatched. In germline, CDR1 is SGDLS, CDR2 YYNGEE. There are 16 residues in the CDR3. The CDR3 loop reads CASSDTGTRLTDTQYF. The CDR3 DNA sequence: TGTGCCAGCAGCGACACCGGGACTAGGCTCACAGATACGCAGTATTTT.

The CDR3 DNA reads as TGTGCCAGCAGCAAGACTAGCGGGAGCCCCGAGCAGTACTTC. Its translation: CASSKTSGSPEQYF. The rearrangement uses TRBV6-5 and TRBJ2-7, with 12 bases fitting TRBD2. This CDR3 is 14 amino acids long. Germline CDR1 reads MNHEY; CDR2 reads SVGAGI. V shed 6 bases, J shed 6 bases, and the junction held 6 bases outside the gene matches.

The rearrangement links TRBV6-5 to TRBJ2-7, with a tentative D call TRBD2 (6 bases). CDR1 is MNHEY, CDR2 SVGAGI, per germline. V lost 5 bases and J 1 base, leaving 9 bases between the germline ends. The CDR3 is 13 residues long. The CDR3 DNA reads TGTGCCAGCAGTACCGGGGGTTCCTACGAGCAGTACTTC. Protein: CASSTGGSYEQYF.

The J gene is TRBJ1-4, the V gene TRBV5-6; TRBD1 matches 9 bases. J lost 6 bases, V lost 5 bases, and 8 bases had no gene match. Per the germline V gene, CDR1 is SGHDT and CDR2 is YYEEEE. The CDR3 is made up of 15 amino acids. CDR3 in DNA: TGTGCCAGCAGTGACACAGGGGGCGATGATGAAAAACTGTTTTTT. This codes for CASSDTGGDDEKLFF.

The rearrangement joins TRBV12-2 to TRBJ1-2. TRBV12-2 is recorded as a pseudogene. CDR3 length: 13 amino acids. The CDR3 sequence: CASRRGRESHYTF. Written as DNA, the CDR3 is TGTGCAAGTCGGAGAGGACGGGAATCTCACTACACCTTC.

The gene calls are TRBV21-1 and TRBJ1-5; the table gives TRBD1 as D, unverified against the DNA. TRBV21-1 is a pseudogene. This CDR3 comprises 17 residues. CDR3 nucleotides: TGTGCCAGCAGCGAATCAAGAAGGGACATTAGCAATCAGCCCCAGCATTTT. Protein product: CASSESRRDISNQPQHF.

This chain connects TRBV10-3 to TRBJ2-7; maybe TRBD1 (6 bases). The germline gives CDR1 ENHRY, CDR2 SYGVKD. V shed 3 bases and J shed 2 bases, with 11 bases lying between them. This CDR3 contains 14 residues. CDR3 sequence: CAISDGRGTYEQYF. The CDR3 region has the DNA TGTGCCATCAGTGACGGCAGGGGAACCTACGAGCAGTACTTC.

V and J are TRBV6-4 and TRBJ1-1; possibly TRBD1 for D (5 bases). Germline values: CDR1 MRHNA, CDR2 SNTAGT. The CDR3 length is 14 residues. V was clipped by 6 bases and J by 4 bases, with 15 bases between them. This chain's CDR3 is CASRIDSRTTEAFF. CDR3 sequence (DNA): TGTGCCAGCAGGATAGACAGCCGAACCACTGAAGCTTTCTTT.

The chain is built from TRBV10-3 and TRBJ2-1, with D uncertain. Trimming left V 3 bases short and J 1 base short, with 13 bases between. This CDR3 is 16 amino acids long. The germline gives CDR1 ENHRY, CDR2 SYGVKD. DNA of the CDR3: TGTGCCATCAGTGAAGATGGTGAACGGTCCTACAATGAGCAGTTCTTC. Its protein is CAISEDGERSYNEQFF.

The chain recombines TRBV7-8 with TRBJ2-1; 11 nucleotides align to TRBD2. V was clipped by 5 bases and J by 8 bases; unmatched bases: 5. The CDR3 sequence is 14 residues long. CDR1 SGHVS and CDR2 FQNEAQ come from the germline V gene. CDR3 in DNA: TGTGCCAGCAGCCCGCTAGCGGGAGGTTATGAGCAGTTCTTC. Translated: CASSPLAGGYEQFF.

The rearrangement joins TRBV4-3 to TRBJ1-1, with 7 nucleotides matching TRBD1. With 0 bases clipped from V and 5 bases from J, the junction kept 6 bases outside the gene matches. Germline CDR1 and CDR2: LGHNA and YSLEER. The CDR3 has 15 amino acids. This CDR3 is CASSQEGGGFTEAFF. The CDR3 DNA reads as TGCGCCAGCAGCCAAGAAGGGGGCGGGTTTACTGAAGCTTTCTTT.

The chain recombines TRBV7-9 with TRBJ2-5; maybe TRBD1 (6 bases). Trimming shortened V by 5 bases and J by 1 base, and 14 bases separated the two germline ends. The CDR3 covers 15 residues. Per germline, CDR1 SEHNR and CDR2 FQNEAQ (reference sequence). Here the CDR3 reads CASSHGTSTQETQYF. Written as DNA, the CDR3 is TGTGCCAGCAGCCATGGGACATCAACCCAAGAGACCCAGTACTTC. Together with reference TRBV7-9 and TRBJ2-5, the CDR3 gives the full variable domain: DTGVSQNPRHKITKRGQNVTFRCDPISEHNRLYWYRQTLGQGPEFLTYFQNEAQLEKSRLLSDRFSAERPKGSFSTLEIQRTEQGDSAMYLCASSHGTSTQETQYFGPGTRLLVL.

The V call is TRBV29-1, the J call TRBJ2-7; D remains unclear. V gave up 4 bases and J gave up 6 bases, with 13 bases separating them. The CDR3 runs to 12 residues. In germline, CDR1 is SQVTM, CDR2 ANQGSEA. The DNA for the CDR3 is TGCAGCGTTGGCCGACAAGTTCGCGAGCAGTACTTC. This translates into CSVGRQVREQYF.

This chain uses TRBV7-9 with TRBJ1-3, with D perhaps matching TRBD1 (5 bases). Per germline, CDR1 SEHNR and CDR2 FQNEAQ (reference sequence). This CDR3 has 15 amino acids. Between the trimmed V and J ends, which lost 0 bases and 1 base, there was a span of 7 bases. The CDR3 spells CASSLAGGSGNTIYF. Written as DNA, the CDR3 is TGTGCCAGCAGCTTAGCGGGGGGTTCTGGAAACACCATATATTTT.

The J gene is TRBJ1-2, the V gene TRBV6-6; 11 nucleotides align to TRBD1. There are 15 residues in the CDR3. In germline, CDR1 is MNHNY, CDR2 SVGAGI (reference sequence). Losses at the gene ends were 0 bases for V and 6 bases for J; bases not matched to a gene: 3. The CDR3 DNA reads TGTGCCAGCAGTTACTCGGGACAGGGGGGTAATGGCTACACCTTC. Its translation: CASSYSGQGGNGYTF.

The rearrangement joins TRBV6-5 to TRBJ1-3; D might be TRBD1 (5 bases). This CDR3 has 16 amino acids. Trimming stripped 0 bases from V and 2 bases from J, with 11 bases between. The germline CDR1 and CDR2 sequences are MNHEY and SVGAGI. The CDR3 reads CASSYSGAGTGNTIYF. CDR3 bases: TGTGCCAGCAGTTACTCAGGAGCAGGGACTGGAAACACCATATATTTT.

The chain carries TRBV7-2 and TRBJ1-1; D not resolved. From germline, CDR1 is SGHTA and CDR2 FQGNSA. CDR3 length: 13 amino acids. V lost 5 bases and J lost 4, with 11 bases in between. The CDR3 spells CASSISRSTEAFF. DNA for the CDR3: TGTGCCAGCAGCATTAGCAGAAGCACTGAAGCTTTCTTT.

V gene TRBV7-8 combines with J gene TRBJ2-7; D is unclear. Germline V lookup: CDR1 SGHVS, CDR2 FQNEAQ. Trimming shortened V by 1 base and J by 4 bases, and 5 bases separated the two germline ends. The CDR3 length is 12 residues. This CDR3 is CASSLVSYEQYF. In nucleotides, the CDR3 is TGTGCCAGCAGCTTAGTCAGTTACGAGCAGTACTTC.